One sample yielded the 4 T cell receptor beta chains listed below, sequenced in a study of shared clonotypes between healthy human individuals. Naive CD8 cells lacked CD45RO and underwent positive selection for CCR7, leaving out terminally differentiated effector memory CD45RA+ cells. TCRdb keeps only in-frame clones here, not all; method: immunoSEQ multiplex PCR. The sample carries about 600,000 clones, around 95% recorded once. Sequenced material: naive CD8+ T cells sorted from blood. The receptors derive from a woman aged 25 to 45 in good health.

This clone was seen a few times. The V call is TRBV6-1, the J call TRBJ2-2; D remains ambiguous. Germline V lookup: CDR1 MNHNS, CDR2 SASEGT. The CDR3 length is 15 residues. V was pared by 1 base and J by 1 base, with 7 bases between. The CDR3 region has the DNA TGTGCCAGCAGTGAAGAGGGTTGGAACACCGGGGAGCTGTTTTTT. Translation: CASSEEGWNTGELFF.

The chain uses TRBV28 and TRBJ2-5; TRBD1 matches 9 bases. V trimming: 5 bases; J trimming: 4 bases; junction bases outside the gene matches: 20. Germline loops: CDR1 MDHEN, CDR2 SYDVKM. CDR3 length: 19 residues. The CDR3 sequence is CASSTNLEAPGQGTETQYF. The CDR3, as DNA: TGTGCCAGCAGTACGAATTTGGAAGCGCCGGGACAGGGTACAGAGACCCAGTACTTC.

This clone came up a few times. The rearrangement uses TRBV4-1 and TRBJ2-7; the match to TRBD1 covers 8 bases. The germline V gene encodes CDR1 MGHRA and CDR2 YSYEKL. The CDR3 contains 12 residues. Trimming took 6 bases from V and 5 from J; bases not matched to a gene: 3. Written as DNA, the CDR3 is TGCGCCAGCAGGGACAGGGACCACGAGCAGTACTTC. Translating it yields CASRDRDHEQYF.

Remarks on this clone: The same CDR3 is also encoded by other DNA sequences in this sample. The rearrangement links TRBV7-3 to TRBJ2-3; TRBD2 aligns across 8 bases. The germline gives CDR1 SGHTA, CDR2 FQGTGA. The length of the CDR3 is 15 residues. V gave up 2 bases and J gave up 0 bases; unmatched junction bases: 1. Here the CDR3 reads CASSLASGSTDTQYF. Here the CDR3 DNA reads TGTGCCAGCAGCTTAGCTAGCGGGAGCACAGATACGCAGTATTTT.